Listed below are T cell receptor beta chains from one sample, sequenced in a study of brain T cells in children with intractable seizures. The protocol was immunoSEQ multiplex PCR, while the TCRdb copy is restricted to in-frame clones and leaves out a portion. The table shows hundreds of thousands of clones, with nearly 95% occurring only once. Sequences were derived from peripheral blood, sampled about 5 months after surgery. Source of these receptors: a boy in the first two years of life with tuberous sclerosis and intractable seizures. Each CDR3 is given with its conserved first and last residue. The D gene is left open where the match is weak. Size values are once, few and many counts, or a class for expanded clones, and some rows have none.

J: TRBJ2-7
D: TRBD1
size: -
V: TRBV5-8
DNA: TGTGCCAGCAGCTTAGGGACAGGGGGCTACGAGCAGTACTTC
CDR3: CASSLGTGGYEQYF

J: TRBJ1-5
D: -
size: -
V: TRBV19
DNA: TGTGCCAGTAGTAAAGGGGAGCAGCCCCAGCATTTT
CDR3: CASSKGEQPQHF

J: TRBJ2-7
D: -
size: -
V: TRBV6-5
DNA: TGTGCCAGCAGTTACTCGGGGGGAAGAGACGAGCAGTACTTC
CDR3: CASSYSGGRDEQYF

J: TRBJ1-1
D: TRBD1
size: -
V: TRBV27
DNA: TGTGCCAGCAGTTCAACAGGGGGGAACACTGAAGCTTTCTTT
CDR3: CASSSTGGNTEAFF

J: TRBJ2-7
D: -
size: -
V: TRBV6-1
DNA: TGTGCCAGCAGTGAATCTTCGGTGCAGTACTTC
CDR3: CASSESSVQYF

J: TRBJ2-7
D: TRBD2
size: -
V: TRBV11-2
DNA: TGTGCCAGCAGCCCAGCGGGAGGCGAGCAGTACTTC
CDR3: CASSPAGGEQYF

J: TRBJ1-1
D: -
size: -
V: TRBV21-1
DNA: TGTGCCAGCAGCAAACACGGGGTCACTGAAGCTTTCTTT
CDR3: CASSKHGVTEAFF

J: TRBJ2-7
D: TRBD1
size: -
V: TRBV3-1/TRBV3-2
DNA: TGTGCCAGCAGCTCACAGGGGTTATCCTACGAGCAGTACTTC
CDR3: CASSSQGLSYEQYF

J: TRBJ1-5
D: -
size: few
V: TRBV4-2
DNA: TGTGCCAGCAGCCAAGAATCTAACAGCAATCAGCCCCAGCATTTT
CDR3: CASSQESNSNQPQHF

J: TRBJ2-1
D: -
size: -
V: TRBV24-1
DNA: TGTGCCACCAGTGCAAATCGCCCGGGCCTTTACTACAATGAGCAGTTCTTC
CDR3: CATSANRPGLYYNEQFF

J: TRBJ2-1
D: -
size: -
V: TRBV25-1
DNA: TGTGCCAGCAGACTCGGCTCCTACAATGAGCAGTTCTTC
CDR3: CASRLGSYNEQFF

J: TRBJ2-6
D: -
size: -
V: TRBV6-5
DNA: TGTGCCAGCCGACGACAGCTCGCTGGGGCCAACGTCCTGACTTTC
CDR3: CASRRQLAGANVLTF

J: TRBJ2-1
D: TRBD2
size: once
V: TRBV7-6
DNA: TGTGCCAGCAGCTTCCCTGGGACTAGCGGGAAAAATGAGCAGTTCTTC
CDR3: CASSFPGTSGKNEQFF

J: TRBJ1-3
D: -
size: -
V: TRBV5-4
DNA: TGTGCCAGCAGCTGGGGAGGTTCAGGAAACACCATATATTTT
CDR3: CASSWGGSGNTIYF

J: TRBJ2-5
D: -
size: -
V: TRBV7-8
DNA: TGTGCCAGCAGCTTCAACAGGGTCGAGCCCCAGTACTTC
CDR3: CASSFNRVEPQYF

J: TRBJ2-1
D: -
size: -
V: TRBV27
DNA: TGTGCCAGCAGTTTTAGTGGGCCGGCCAAAAGGCCCAATGAGCAGTTCTTC
CDR3: CASSFSGPAKRPNEQFF

J: TRBJ2-7
D: -
size: -
V: TRBV18
DNA: TGTGCCAGCTCACCACCCAACTCCTACGAGCAGTACTTC
CDR3: CASSPPNSYEQYF

J: TRBJ2-6
D: -
size: -
V: TRBV29-1
DNA: TGCAGCGTTGAGGCAGGGGCTCCGGGAGGGGCCAACGTCCTGACTTTC
CDR3: CSVEAGAPGGANVLTF

J: TRBJ2-6
D: -
size: -
V: TRBV4-1
DNA: TGCGCCAGCAGCCAAGATGGAAACAGTAACTCTGGGGCCAACGTCCTGACTTTC
CDR3: CASSQDGNSNSGANVLTF

J: TRBJ2-7
D: TRBD1
size: -
V: TRBV7-9
DNA: TGTGCCAGCAGCTTACAACGACAGGGTTCCTACGAGCAGTACTTC
CDR3: CASSLQRQGSYEQYF

J: TRBJ1-2
D: -
size: -
V: TRBV7-2
DNA: TGTGCCAGCCAAGCTAACTATGGCTACACCTTC
CDR3: CASQANYGYTF

J: TRBJ1-1
D: -
size: few
V: TRBV19
DNA: TGTGCCAGTAGTATAGGTAAGGGAAACACTGAAGCTTTCTTT
CDR3: CASSIGKGNTEAFF

J: TRBJ2-2
D: -
size: -
V: TRBV11-3
DNA: TGTGCCAGCAGCTTAGGCGTGACGAACACCGGGGAGCTGTTTTTT
CDR3: CASSLGVTNTGELFF

J: TRBJ2-3
D: TRBD2
size: -
V: TRBV4-2
DNA: TGTGCCAGCAGCCAAGAAGTGGCTAGCGGGGGTTGGTATACGCAGTATTTT
CDR3: CASSQEVASGGWYTQYF

J: TRBJ2-7
D: -
size: -
V: TRBV4-1
DNA: TGCGCCAGCAGCCAACCGGCGAGCTCCTACGAGCAGTACTTC
CDR3: CASSQPASSYEQYF

J: TRBJ2-7
D: -
size: -
V: TRBV10-1
DNA: TGCGCCAGCAGTGAGTCGGTGAGGGCGCGGGAGCAGTACTTC
CDR3: CASSESVRAREQYF

J: TRBJ1-6
D: -
size: -
V: TRBV19
DNA: TGTGCCAGTAGTACCTCACAGAATTCACCCCTCCACTTT
CDR3: CASSTSQNSPLHF

J: TRBJ1-5
D: -
size: -
V: TRBV24-1
DNA: TGTGCCACCAGTGAAGGGGCCGCTTTTCAGCCCCAGCATTTT
CDR3: CATSEGAAFQPQHF

J: TRBJ1-5
D: -
size: -
V: TRBV15
DNA: TGTGCCACCAGTCCCACCCCAAATCAGCCCCAGCATTTT
CDR3: CATSPTPNQPQHF